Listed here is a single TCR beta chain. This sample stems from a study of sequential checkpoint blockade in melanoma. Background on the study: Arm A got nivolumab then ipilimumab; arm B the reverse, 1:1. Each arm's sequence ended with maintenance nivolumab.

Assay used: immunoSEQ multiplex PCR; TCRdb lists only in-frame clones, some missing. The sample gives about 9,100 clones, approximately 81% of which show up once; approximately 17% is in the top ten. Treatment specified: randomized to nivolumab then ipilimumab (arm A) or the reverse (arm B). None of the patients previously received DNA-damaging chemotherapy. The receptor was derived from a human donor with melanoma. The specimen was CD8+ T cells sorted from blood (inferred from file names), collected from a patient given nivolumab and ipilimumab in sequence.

CDR3 sequence reads: CATGLLLTDTQYF. The CDR3 nucleotides read TGTGCCACGGGACTACTTCTCACAGATACGCAGTATTTT. J is TRBJ2-3 and V is TRBV19; 7 nucleotides line up with TRBD2. In germline, CDR1 is LNHDA, CDR2 SQIVND (reference sequence). With V trimmed by 10 bases and J by 2 bases, 6 bases remained unmatched. The CDR3 runs to 13 residues. Together with reference TRBV19 and TRBJ2-3, the CDR3 gives the full variable domain: DGGITQSPKYLFRKEGQNVTLSCEQNLNHDAMYWYRQDPGQGLRLIYYSQIVNDFQKGDIAEGYSVSREKKESFPLTVTSAQKNPTAFYLCATGLLLTDTQYFGPGTRLTVL.